This T cell receptor (beta chain) was recovered during a study of T cell responses to AZD1222 COVID-19 vaccine. Study-wide findings and caveats: Reportedly, nearly half the spike-specific TCRs target unmutated variant regions.

As concerns this clone: Its antigen is unidentified.

V lost 0 bases and J lost 2; bases outside the gene matches: 6. CDR3 length: 16 residues. Germline lookup yields CDR1 SGHNT and CDR2 YYREEE (reference sequence). The protocol was immunoSEQ multiplex PCR, while the TCRdb copy is restricted to in-frame clones and leaves out a portion. The data contain 84,000 or so clones, more than 75% of them singletons. The TCR was taken from an adult in good health. The V call is TRBV5-4, the J call TRBJ1-2, with 8 bases that match TRBD1. The material was peripheral blood, obtained on day 0 of MenACWY control vaccination. The CDR3 region is CASSLAGTGGNYGYTF. The CDR3 DNA reads as TGTGCCAGCAGCTTGGCCGGGACAGGAGGGAACTATGGCTACACCTTC.